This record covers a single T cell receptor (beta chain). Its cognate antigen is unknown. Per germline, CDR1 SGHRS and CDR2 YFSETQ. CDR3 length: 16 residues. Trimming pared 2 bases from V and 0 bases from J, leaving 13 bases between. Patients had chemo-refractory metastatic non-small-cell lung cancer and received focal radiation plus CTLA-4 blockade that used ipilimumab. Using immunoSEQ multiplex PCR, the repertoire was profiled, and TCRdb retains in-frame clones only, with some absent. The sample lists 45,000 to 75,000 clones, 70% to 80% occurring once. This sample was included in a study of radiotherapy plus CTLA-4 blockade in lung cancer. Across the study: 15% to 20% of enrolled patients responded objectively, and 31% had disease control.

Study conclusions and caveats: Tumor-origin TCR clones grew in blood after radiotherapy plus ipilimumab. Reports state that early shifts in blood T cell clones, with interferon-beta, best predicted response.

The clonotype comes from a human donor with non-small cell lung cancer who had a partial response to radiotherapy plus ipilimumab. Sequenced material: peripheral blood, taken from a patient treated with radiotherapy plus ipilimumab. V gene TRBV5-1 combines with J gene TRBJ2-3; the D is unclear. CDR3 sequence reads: CASSLILFQSTDTQYF. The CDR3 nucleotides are TGCGCCAGCAGCTTAATTCTATTTCAAAGCACAGATACGCAGTATTTT.